Presented here are 30 T cell receptor beta chains from one specimen sequenced in a study of OX40 agonist ivuxolimab in advanced cancers. Here immunoSEQ multiplex PCR was the method, and the copy in TCRdb shows in-frame clones only, minus some. The data show 50,000 to 60,000 clones, around nine tenths seen once. Specimen: CD4+ or CD8+ T cells sorted from blood, collected in a trial of the OX40 agonist ivuxolimab. Receptor source: an adult with an advanced solid tumor such as melanoma, head and neck, liver or kidney cancer.

A single count supports this clone. This chain links TRBV30 with TRBJ1-1; D remains unclear. Germline CDR1 reads GTSNPN; CDR2 reads SVGIG (reference sequence). The CDR3 length is 13 residues. V lost 5 bases and J lost 2, with 12 bases in between. The CDR3 sequence: CAWETDVNTEAFF. The CDR3 nucleotides are TGTGCCTGGGAGACGGATGTTAACACTGAAGCTTTCTTT.

The J gene is TRBJ2-1, the V gene TRBV7-2, with D perhaps matching TRBD2 (7 bases). V was pared by 9 bases and J by 0 bases, with 15 bases between. CDR1 and CDR2 from the germline V gene are SGHTA and FQGNSA. This CDR3 contains 15 residues. The CDR3 loop reads CASSSGGNSYNEQFF. In DNA form, the CDR3 reads TGTGCCAGTAGTTCGGGGGGCAACTCCTACAATGAGCAGTTCTTC.

The chain has TRBV9 and TRBJ2-1; D ambiguous. Trimming removed 2 bases at V and 5 bases at J, with 8 bases between. CDR3 length equals 13 residues. Germline values: CDR1 SGDLS, CDR2 YYNGEE. The CDR3 sequence: CASSVTQHNEQFF. The CDR3 region has the DNA TGTGCCAGCAGCGTGACCCAGCACAATGAGCAGTTCTTC. The entire variable domain, with the rest obtained from reference TRBV9 and TRBJ2-1, is as follows: DSGVTQTPKHLITATGQRVTLRCSPRSGDLSVYWYQQSLDQGLQFLIQYYNGEERAKGNILERFSAQQFPDLHSELNLSSLELGDSALYFCASSVTQHNEQFFGPGTRLTVL.

This clone was found a few times. The chain joins TRBV7-9 to TRBJ1-6; D is ambiguous. CDR1 and CDR2 from the germline V gene are SEHNR and FQNEAQ (reference sequence). The CDR3 spans 12 residues. V lost 5 bases and J 9 bases, leaving 8 bases between the germline ends. In DNA form, the CDR3 reads TGTGCCAGCAGCCCCGATGGTTCACCCCTCCACTTT. This codes for CASSPDGSPLHF.

The rearrangement uses TRBV15 and TRBJ2-7; 8 bases fit TRBD1. The CDR3 spans 17 residues. The junction had 10 bases not matched to a gene; V was cut back by 0 bases and J by 3 bases. The germline gives CDR1 LNHNV, CDR2 YYDKDF (reference sequence). The CDR3 nucleotides are TGTGCCACCAGCAGAGATGATACGGCAGGGGGCTTCTACGAGCAGTACTTC. Residues: CATSRDDTAGGFYEQYF.

This chain connects TRBV19 to TRBJ2-7; 7 bases are a match to TRBD1. V trimming: 6 bases; J trimming: 2 bases; junction bases outside the gene matches: 7. CDR3 length equals 14 residues. CDR1 LNHDA and CDR2 SQIVND come from the germline V gene (reference sequence). CDR3 DNA sequence: TGTGCCAGTAGGGCACAGGGGCCCCCCTACGAGCAGTACTTC. The encoded protein is CASRAQGPPYEQYF.

This chain connects TRBV2 to TRBJ2-3; 9 nucleotides agree with TRBD2. The V segment lost 8 bases and the J segment 4 bases; nucleotides outside the gene matches: 13. CDR3 length: 16 residues. Germline values: CDR1 SNHLY, CDR2 FYNNEI. CDR3 nucleotide sequence: TGTGCCAGCGTCTCCGGGCCTAGCGGGGAGTCAGATACGCAGTATTTT. Translation gives CASVSGPSGESDTQYF.

The chain combines TRBV4-2 with TRBJ1-2; D call uncertain. Germline V CDR1 and CDR2: LGHNA, YNFKEQ. V shed 0 bases and J shed 7 bases, with 6 bases lying between them. The CDR3 has 12 residues. The CDR3 spells CASSQDEFGYTF. Written as DNA, the CDR3 is TGTGCCAGCAGCCAAGATGAGTTTGGCTACACCTTC.

CDR3 loop: CASSLGTGLDEQYF. The CDR3 nucleotides read TGTGCCAGCAGCTTAGGGACAGGGCTGGACGAGCAGTACTTC. This chain uses TRBV7-2 with TRBJ2-7; TRBD1 matches 8 bases. The CDR3 has 14 residues. Germline CDR1 reads SGHTA; CDR2 reads FQGNSA. V lost 1 base, J lost 5 bases, and 4 bases stayed unmatched.

The chain couples TRBV5-1 to TRBJ2-5, with TRBD2 as a possible D gene (5 bases). CDR3 length: 15 residues. V was shortened by 2 bases and J by 4 bases, with 15 bases between the two germline ends. Germline loops: CDR1 SGHRS, CDR2 YFSETQ. The CDR3: CASSFFSGGGETQYF. The CDR3, as DNA: TGCGCCAGCAGCTTTTTCAGCGGCGGTGGAGAGACCCAGTACTTC.

The genes are TRBV29-1 and TRBJ2-7; 7 bases map to TRBD1. Germline trimming cut 6 bases from V and 2 bases from J; bases unmatched to any gene: 10. The CDR3 consists of 14 residues. The germline V gene has CDR1 SQVTM and CDR2 ANQGSEA. The CDR3 DNA sequence: TGCAGCGTGAACTCAGGGGGTTCAACCTACGAGCAGTACTTC. Translation: CSVNSGGSTYEQYF.

The table lists this clone with a few counts. The chain is built from TRBV5-5 and TRBJ1-2, with D perhaps matching TRBD1 (5 bases). The V gene lost 1 base and the J gene lost 3 bases, with 10 bases spanning the gap. Germline CDR1 is SGHKS and CDR2 is YYEKEE (reference sequence). This CDR3 spans 14 amino acids. The chain's CDR3 is CASSLSQGDYGYTF. In DNA, the CDR3 is TGTGCCAGCAGCTTGTCCCAGGGCGACTATGGCTACACCTTC.

The rearrangement uses TRBV29-1 and TRBJ2-3; tentatively, D is TRBD2 (5 bases). The germline V gene has CDR1 SQVTM and CDR2 ANQGSEA. Trimming stripped 1 base from V and 6 bases from J, with 17 bases between. CDR3 length equals 15 residues. CDR3 in amino acids: CSVEGKSSSTDTQYF. CDR3 nucleotides: TGCAGCGTTGAAGGGAAGTCTAGCTCTACGGATACGCAGTATTTT.

The rearrangement links TRBV4-3 to TRBJ1-1; weak D call: TRBD1 (5 bases). The CDR3 extends over 13 amino acids. Trimming took off 1 base at V and 3 bases at J, with 6 bases between the two ends. Germline lookup yields CDR1 LGHNA and CDR2 YSLEER. CDR3 protein: CASSQVGDTEAFF. CDR3 sequence (DNA): TGCGCCAGCAGCCAAGTGGGGGACACTGAAGCTTTCTTT.

The CDR3 DNA reads as TGTGCCAGCAGCTGGGGGGGGAAAGGCAATCAGCCCCAGCATTTT. The encoded protein is CASSWGGKGNQPQHF. The V call is TRBV7-8, the J call TRBJ1-5, with D possibly being TRBD1 (5 bases). Germline CDR1 reads SGHVS; CDR2 reads FQNEAQ. The CDR3 is 15 residues long. Trimming left V 4 bases short and J 2 bases short, with 12 bases between.

This chain links TRBV11-1 with TRBJ1-2; no definite D call. In germline, CDR1 is SGHAT, CDR2 FQDESV (reference sequence). The CDR3 runs 13 residues. V dropped 4 bases and J dropped 4 bases, with 10 bases sitting between them. The CDR3 protein is CASSYGKTYGYTF. CDR3 coding DNA: TGTGCCAGCAGCTATGGAAAGACCTATGGCTACACCTTC.

This chain links TRBV7-9 with TRBJ2-2; D assignment may be TRBD1 or TRBD2 (5 bases each). V lost 5 bases to trimming and J lost 4 bases, with 14 bases between them. CDR3 length equals 15 residues. In germline, CDR1 is SEHNR, CDR2 FQNEAQ (reference sequence). This CDR3 reads CASSLAGTFTGELFF. DNA of the CDR3: TGTGCCAGCAGCCTTGCAGGGACCTTCACCGGGGAGCTGTTTTTT.

V gene TRBV21-1 combines with J gene TRBJ2-7; whether TRBD2, the table's D call, matches the DNA was not checked. TRBV21-1 is termed a pseudogene. The CDR3 spans 15 residues. The CDR3 coding sequence is TGTGCCAGCAGCCAACCCCGGGACTCCGCCTACGAGCAGTACTTC. This gives the protein CASSQPRDSAYEQYF.

In its sample, this clone was seen once. The chain has TRBV7-9 and TRBJ2-2; 11 bases align to TRBD2. V was clipped by 5 bases and J by 4 bases; unmatched bases: 12. CDR3 length equals 18 residues. Germline V gene lookup returns CDR1 SEHNR and CDR2 FQNEAQ (reference sequence). Here the CDR3 reads CASSHPGTSGDFTGELFF. DNA of the CDR3: TGTGCCAGCAGCCATCCGGGGACTAGCGGAGATTTCACCGGGGAGCTGTTTTTT.

This sequence joins TRBV29-1 and TRBJ2-6; D not resolved. The CDR3 runs 11 residues. Trimming cost V 4 bases and J 7 bases, with 5 bases left between them. Germline V lookup: CDR1 SQVTM, CDR2 ANQGSEA. The CDR3 DNA reads TGCAGCGTTGTGGTAGCCAACGTCCTGACTTTC. This translates into CSVVVANVLTF.

This chain uses TRBV11-3 with TRBJ2-1; 11 bases line up with TRBD2. After removal of 5 bases from V and 4 bases from J, the junction contained 1 base not matched to a gene. Germline values: CDR1 SGHNT, CDR2 YENEEA. The CDR3 length is 14 residues. CDR3 coding DNA: TGTGCCAGCAGCCCTAGCGGGGGGTACAATGAGCAGTTCTTC. It yields the protein CASSPSGGYNEQFF.

The genes are TRBV30 and TRBJ2-1, with 7 nucleotides matching TRBD1. The germline gives CDR1 GTSNPN, CDR2 SVGIG (reference sequence). V shed 1 base, J shed 9 bases, and the junction held 9 bases outside the gene matches. CDR3 length: 14 residues. The CDR3 spells CAWSAVGQASEQFF. Written as DNA, the CDR3 is TGTGCCTGGAGTGCAGTAGGACAGGCGAGTGAGCAGTTCTTC.

The chain employs TRBV7-9 and TRBJ1-1; D unclear. The CDR3 extends over 16 amino acids. V was trimmed by 1 base and J by 8 bases, leaving 20 bases between them. Germline V lookup: CDR1 SEHNR, CDR2 FQNEAQ (reference sequence). The CDR3 coding sequence is TGTGCCAGCAGCTTAGATCGTCGGGTATCGAGCGGAGAAGCTTTCTTT. Translating it yields CASSLDRRVSSGEAFF.

The chain couples TRBV30 to TRBJ1-4; 8 bases agree with TRBD1. Trimming at V came to 1 base and at J to 12 bases, leaving 10 bases not matched to a gene. The CDR3 loop spans 14 amino acids. The V gene's germline CDR1 is GTSNPN and CDR2 SVGIG (reference sequence). The CDR3, as DNA: TGTGCCTGGAGTGAAGGACAGGGCCTCGGGGAACTGTTTTTT. This encodes CAWSEGQGLGELFF.

V gene TRBV29-1 combines with J gene TRBJ2-7; D remains ambiguous. V lost 4 bases to trimming and J lost 2 bases, with 9 bases between them. The germline CDR1 and CDR2 sequences are SQVTM and ANQGSEA. This CDR3 is 12 amino acids long. The CDR3 DNA reads as TGCAGCGTTGTTCCGGAAACCTACGAGCAGTACTTC. Amino acid sequence: CSVVPETYEQYF.

This sequence joins TRBV18 and TRBJ2-1; TRBD2 aligns across 10 bases. Germline assignment: CDR1 KGHSH and CDR2 LQKENI. With 2 bases clipped from V and 5 bases from J, the junction kept 3 bases outside the gene matches. The CDR3 contains 15 residues. CDR3 amino acids: CASSPERGGDNEQFF. CDR3 DNA: TGTGCCAGCTCACCAGAGCGGGGGGGGGACAATGAGCAGTTCTTC.

The V call is TRBV5-1, the J call TRBJ2-7; 7 bases agree with TRBD1. Germline trimming cut 0 bases from V and 7 bases from J; bases unmatched to any gene: 13. The CDR3 extends over 16 amino acids. CDR1 SGHRS and CDR2 YFSETQ come from the germline V gene. The CDR3 sequence: CASSLGVSGQELEQYF. The CDR3 coding sequence is TGCGCCAGCAGCTTGGGAGTTTCCGGACAGGAGTTGGAGCAGTACTTC. The full variable domain, its missing parts supplied by reference TRBV5-1 and TRBJ2-7, is KAGVTQTPRYLIKTRGQQVTLSCSPISGHRSVSWYQQTPGQGLQFLFEYFSETQRNKGNFPGRFSGRQFSNSRSEMNVSTLELGDSALYLCASSLGVSGQELEQYFGPGTRLTVT.

The chain joins TRBV29-1 to TRBJ1-2; 7 bases agree with TRBD1. The junction had 8 bases not matched to a gene; V was cut back by 3 bases and J by 4 bases. The length of the CDR3 is 14 residues. Germline CDR1 and CDR2: SQVTM and ANQGSEA. The CDR3: CSVETTGPIYGYTF. The CDR3 DNA sequence: TGCAGCGTTGAGACGACAGGGCCCATCTATGGCTACACCTTC.

The J gene is TRBJ2-7, the V gene TRBV30, with D possibly matching TRBD2 (6 bases). CDR1 is GTSNPN and CDR2 is SVGIG in the germline V gene (reference sequence). The V end lost 1 base, the J end lost 5 bases, and 15 bases lay between the germline ends. This CDR3 is 14 amino acids long. The CDR3: CAWSGGRGSHEQYF. As DNA, the CDR3 is TGTGCCTGGAGTGGGGGACGGGGGTCCCACGAGCAGTACTTC.

The V and J genes are TRBV7-3 and TRBJ2-3, with TRBD2 identical over 10 bases. This CDR3 is 14 amino acids long. V lost 8 bases to trimming and J lost 4 bases; unmatched junction nucleotides: 6. Germline CDR1 SGHTA, CDR2 FQGTGA. DNA of the CDR3: TGTGCCAGCGCGGGACTAGCGTTTCCAGATACGCAGTATTTT. Amino acids: CASAGLAFPDTQYF.